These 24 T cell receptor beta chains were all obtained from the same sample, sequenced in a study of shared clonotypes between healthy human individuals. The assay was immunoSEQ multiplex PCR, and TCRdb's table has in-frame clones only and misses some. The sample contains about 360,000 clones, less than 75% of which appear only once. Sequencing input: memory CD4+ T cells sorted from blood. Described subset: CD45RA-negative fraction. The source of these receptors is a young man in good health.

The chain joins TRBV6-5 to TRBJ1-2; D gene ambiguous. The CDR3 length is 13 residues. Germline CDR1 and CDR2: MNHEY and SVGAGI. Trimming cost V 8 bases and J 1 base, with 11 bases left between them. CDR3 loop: CASGGRVNYGYTF. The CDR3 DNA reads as TGTGCCAGCGGAGGTCGGGTTAACTATGGCTACACCTTC.

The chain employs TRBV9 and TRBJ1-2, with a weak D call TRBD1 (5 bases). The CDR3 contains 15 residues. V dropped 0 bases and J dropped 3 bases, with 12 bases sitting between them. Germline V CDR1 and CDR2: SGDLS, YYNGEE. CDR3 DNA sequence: TGTGCCAGCAGCGTAGGATGGGGGAAGGACTATGGCTACACCTTC. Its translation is CASSVGWGKDYGYTF.

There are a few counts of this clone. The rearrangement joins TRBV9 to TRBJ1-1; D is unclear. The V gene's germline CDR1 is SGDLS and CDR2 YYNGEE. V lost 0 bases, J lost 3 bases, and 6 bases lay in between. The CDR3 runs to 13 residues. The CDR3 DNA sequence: TGTGCCAGCAGCGTAGACATCTACACTGAAGCTTTCTTT. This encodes CASSVDIYTEAFF.

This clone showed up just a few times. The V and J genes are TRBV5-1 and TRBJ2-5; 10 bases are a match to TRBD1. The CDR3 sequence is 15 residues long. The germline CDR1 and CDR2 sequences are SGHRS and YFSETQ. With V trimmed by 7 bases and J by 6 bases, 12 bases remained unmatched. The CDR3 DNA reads TGCGCCAGCGGTGGCGGGACAGGGGTTGGGAAGACCCAGTACTTC. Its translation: CASGGGTGVGKTQYF.

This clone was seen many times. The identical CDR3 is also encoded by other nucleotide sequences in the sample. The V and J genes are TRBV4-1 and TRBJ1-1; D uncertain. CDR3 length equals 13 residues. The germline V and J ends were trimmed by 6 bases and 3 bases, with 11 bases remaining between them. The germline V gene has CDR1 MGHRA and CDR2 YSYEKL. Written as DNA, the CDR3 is TGCGCCAGCAGTTCCCGGACGGACACTGAAGCTTTCTTT. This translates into CASSSRTDTEAFF.

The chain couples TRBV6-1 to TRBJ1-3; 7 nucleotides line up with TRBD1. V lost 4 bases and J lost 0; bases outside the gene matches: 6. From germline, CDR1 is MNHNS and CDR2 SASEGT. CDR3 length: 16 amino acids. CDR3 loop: CASSAIRGHSGNTIYF. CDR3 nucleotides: TGTGCCAGCAGTGCGATTAGGGGGCACTCTGGAAACACCATATATTTT.

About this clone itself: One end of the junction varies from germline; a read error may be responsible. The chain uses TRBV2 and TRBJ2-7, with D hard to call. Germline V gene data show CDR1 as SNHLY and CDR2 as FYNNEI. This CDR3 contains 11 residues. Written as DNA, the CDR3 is TGTGCCAACAGTAAAGGCCACGAGCAGTACTTC. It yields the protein CANSKGHEQYF.

The CDR3 reads CASSASRTGTVNTEAFF. DNA for the CDR3: TGTGCCAGCAGTGCATCTCGGACCGGGACAGTGAACACTGAAGCTTTCTTT. The chain has TRBV2 and TRBJ1-1; 7 nucleotides align to TRBD1. V trimming: 4 bases; J trimming: 0 bases; junction bases outside the gene matches: 11. The CDR3 is 17 amino acids. CDR1 is SNHLY and CDR2 is FYNNEI in the germline V gene.

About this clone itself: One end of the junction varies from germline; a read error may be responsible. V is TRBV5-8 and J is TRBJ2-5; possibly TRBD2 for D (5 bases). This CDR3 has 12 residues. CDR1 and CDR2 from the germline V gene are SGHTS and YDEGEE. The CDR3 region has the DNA TGTGCCAGCAGTTTGGCGGGAGAGACCCAGTACTTC. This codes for CASSLAGETQYF.

The CDR3 DNA reads as TGTGCCAGCGCTCCGGGGGGAAGCTCCTACAATGAGCAGTTCTTC. This encodes CASAPGGSSYNEQFF. The rearrangement uses TRBV27 and TRBJ2-1, with 7 bases aligning to TRBD2. V dropped 8 bases and J dropped 0; count of bases not matched to a gene: 7. The germline gives CDR1 MNHEY, CDR2 SMNVEV (reference sequence). This CDR3 is 15 amino acids long.

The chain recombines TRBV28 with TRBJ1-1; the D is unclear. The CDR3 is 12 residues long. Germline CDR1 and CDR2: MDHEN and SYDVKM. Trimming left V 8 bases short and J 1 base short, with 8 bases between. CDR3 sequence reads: CASFQWNTEAFF. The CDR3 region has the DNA TGTGCCAGCTTTCAGTGGAACACTGAAGCTTTCTTT.

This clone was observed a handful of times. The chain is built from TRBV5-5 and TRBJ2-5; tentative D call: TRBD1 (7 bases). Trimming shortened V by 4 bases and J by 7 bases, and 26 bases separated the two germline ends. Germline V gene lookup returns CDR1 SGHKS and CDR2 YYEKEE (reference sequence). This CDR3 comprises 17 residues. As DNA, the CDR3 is TGTGCCAGCAGCCCTAGTCCAACTGGGGCAGGGGGAGGGACCCAGTACTTC. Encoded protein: CASSPSPTGAGGGTQYF.

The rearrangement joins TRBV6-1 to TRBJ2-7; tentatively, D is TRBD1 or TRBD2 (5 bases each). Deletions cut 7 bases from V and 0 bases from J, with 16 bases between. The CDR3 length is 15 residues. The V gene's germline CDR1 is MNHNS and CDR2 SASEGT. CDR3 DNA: TGTGCCAGCAAACTAAATAAGGGGAGCTCCTACGAGCAGTACTTC. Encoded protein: CASKLNKGSSYEQYF.

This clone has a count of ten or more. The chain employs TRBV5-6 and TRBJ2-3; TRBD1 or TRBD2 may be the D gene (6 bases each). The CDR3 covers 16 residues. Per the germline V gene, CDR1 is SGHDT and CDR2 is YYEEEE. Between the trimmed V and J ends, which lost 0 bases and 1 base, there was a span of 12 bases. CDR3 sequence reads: CASSLERRGGTDTQYF. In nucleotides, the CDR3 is TGTGCCAGCAGCTTGGAGCGGAGGGGGGGCACAGATACGCAGTATTTT.

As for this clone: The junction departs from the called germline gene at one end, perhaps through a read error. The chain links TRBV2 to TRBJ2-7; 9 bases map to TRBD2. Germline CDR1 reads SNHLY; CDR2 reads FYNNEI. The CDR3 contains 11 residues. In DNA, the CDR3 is TGTGCCAGCAAGGCTAGCGGGGACCAACTCTTC. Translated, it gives CASKASGDQLF.

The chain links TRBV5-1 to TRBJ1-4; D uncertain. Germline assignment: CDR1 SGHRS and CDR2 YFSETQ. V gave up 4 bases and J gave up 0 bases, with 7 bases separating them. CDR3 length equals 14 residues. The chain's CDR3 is CASSPFATNEKLFF. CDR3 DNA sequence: TGCGCCAGCAGCCCATTTGCAACTAATGAAAAACTGTTTTTT.

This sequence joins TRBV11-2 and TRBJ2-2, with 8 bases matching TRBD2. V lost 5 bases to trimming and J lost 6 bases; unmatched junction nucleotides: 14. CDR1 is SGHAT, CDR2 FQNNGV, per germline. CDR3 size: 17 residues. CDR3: CASSPRGGRGASGELFF. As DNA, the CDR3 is TGTGCCAGCAGCCCACGAGGGGGGCGGGGGGCATCCGGGGAGCTGTTTTTT.

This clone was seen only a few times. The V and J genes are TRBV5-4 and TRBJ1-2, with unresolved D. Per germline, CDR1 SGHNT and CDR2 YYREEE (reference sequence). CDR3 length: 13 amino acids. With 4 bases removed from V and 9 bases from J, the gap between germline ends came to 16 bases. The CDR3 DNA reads TGTGCCAGCAGCCCGGACCGTCTACTCAGCTACACCTTC. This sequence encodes CASSPDRLLSYTF.

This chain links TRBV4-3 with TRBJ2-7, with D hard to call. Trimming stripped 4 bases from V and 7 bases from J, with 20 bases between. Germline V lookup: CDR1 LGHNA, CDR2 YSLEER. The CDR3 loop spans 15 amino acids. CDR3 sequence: CASSPSPTPTWEQYF. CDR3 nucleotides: TGCGCCAGCAGCCCATCCCCAACACCGACTTGGGAGCAGTACTTC.

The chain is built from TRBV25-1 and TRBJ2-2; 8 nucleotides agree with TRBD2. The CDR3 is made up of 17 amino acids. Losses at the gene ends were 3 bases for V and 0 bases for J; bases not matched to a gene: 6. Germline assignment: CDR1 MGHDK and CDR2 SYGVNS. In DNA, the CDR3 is TGTGCCAGCAGTGATATCAGCGGGAGAGCGAACACCGGGGAGCTGTTTTTT. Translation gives CASSDISGRANTGELFF.

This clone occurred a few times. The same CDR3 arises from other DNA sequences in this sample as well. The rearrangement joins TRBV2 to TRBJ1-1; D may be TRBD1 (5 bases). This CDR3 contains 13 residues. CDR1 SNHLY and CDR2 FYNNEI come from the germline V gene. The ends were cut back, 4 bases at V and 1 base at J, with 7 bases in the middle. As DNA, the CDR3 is TGTGCCAGCAGTGCTGGACAGAACACTGAAGCTTTCTTT. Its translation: CASSAGQNTEAFF.

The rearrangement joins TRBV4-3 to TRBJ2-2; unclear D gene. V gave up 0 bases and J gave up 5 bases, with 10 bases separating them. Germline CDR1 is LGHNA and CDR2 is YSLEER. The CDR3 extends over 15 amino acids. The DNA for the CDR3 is TGCGCCAGCAGCCAAGAGGCGTGGAGAACCGGGGAGCTGTTTTTT. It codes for CASSQEAWRTGELFF.

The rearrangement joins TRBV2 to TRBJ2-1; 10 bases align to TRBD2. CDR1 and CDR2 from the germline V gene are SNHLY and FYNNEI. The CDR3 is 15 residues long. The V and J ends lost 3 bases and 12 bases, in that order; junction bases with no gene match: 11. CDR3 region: CASSDGLAVRLGQFF. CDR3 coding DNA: TGTGCCAGCAGTGATGGACTAGCGGTGAGGTTAGGGCAGTTCTTC.

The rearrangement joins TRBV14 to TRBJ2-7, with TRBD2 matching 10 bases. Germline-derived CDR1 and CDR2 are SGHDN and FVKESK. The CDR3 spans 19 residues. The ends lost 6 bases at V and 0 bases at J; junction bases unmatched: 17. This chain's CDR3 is CASRRRPGLARLTSYEQYF. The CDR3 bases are TGTGCCAGCAGGAGAAGACCGGGACTAGCGAGGCTTACCTCCTACGAGCAGTACTTC.